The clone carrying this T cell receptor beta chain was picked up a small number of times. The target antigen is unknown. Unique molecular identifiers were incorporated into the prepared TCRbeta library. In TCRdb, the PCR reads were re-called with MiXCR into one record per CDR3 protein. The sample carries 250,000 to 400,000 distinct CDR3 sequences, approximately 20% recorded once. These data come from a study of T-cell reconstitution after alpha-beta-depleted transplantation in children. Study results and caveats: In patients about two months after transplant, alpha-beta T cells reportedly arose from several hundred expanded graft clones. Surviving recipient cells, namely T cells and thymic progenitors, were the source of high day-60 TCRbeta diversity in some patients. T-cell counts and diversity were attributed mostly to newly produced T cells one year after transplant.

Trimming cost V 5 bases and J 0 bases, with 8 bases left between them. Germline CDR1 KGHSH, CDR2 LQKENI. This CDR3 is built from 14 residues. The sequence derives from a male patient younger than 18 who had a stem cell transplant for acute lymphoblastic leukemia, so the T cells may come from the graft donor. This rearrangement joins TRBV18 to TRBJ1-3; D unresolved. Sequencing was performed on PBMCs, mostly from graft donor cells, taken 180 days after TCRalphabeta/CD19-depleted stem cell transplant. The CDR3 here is CASSTRGSGNTIYF. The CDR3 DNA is TGTGCCAGCTCAACCCGGGGCTCTGGAAACACCATATATTTT.